This TCR beta chain was captured by sequencing in a study of cytotoxic CD8 clonotypes in ibrutinib-treated CLL. Study results and caveats: Whereas clonality rose at ibrutinib response, it declined toward baseline at progression. Pretreatment clonality was elevated relative to age-matched healthy donors and paralleled circulating CD8+ T-cell counts.

Depths of 1 in 200,000 to 1 in 1 million T cells were the sequencing target. TCRdb's table, derived via immunoSEQ multiplex PCR, lists solely in-frame clones and lacks some. Here the sample spans some 140,000 clones, 75% to 95% being singletons. Germline-derived CDR1 and CDR2 are SNHLY and FYNNEI. Trimming left V 7 bases short and J 2 bases short, with 9 bases between. The CDR3 has 13 amino acids. A note on this clone: Its antigen remains unknown.

This chain uses TRBV2 with TRBJ1-3; unclear D gene. The input for sequencing was PBMCs, taken after 12 months of ibrutinib treatment. The receptor comes from a human donor with chronic lymphocytic leukemia. The CDR3 nucleotides read TGTGCCAGCACTTCAATTACTGGAAACACCATATATTTT. Its translation: CASTSITGNTIYF.